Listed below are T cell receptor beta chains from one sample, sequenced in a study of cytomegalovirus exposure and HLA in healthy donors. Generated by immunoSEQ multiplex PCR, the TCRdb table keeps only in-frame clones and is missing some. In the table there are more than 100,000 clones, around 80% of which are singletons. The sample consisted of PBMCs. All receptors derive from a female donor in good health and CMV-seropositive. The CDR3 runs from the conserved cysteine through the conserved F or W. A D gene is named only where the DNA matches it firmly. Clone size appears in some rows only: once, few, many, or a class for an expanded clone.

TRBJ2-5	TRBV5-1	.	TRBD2	TGCGCCAGCAGCTTCAGCGGGGGGGAAGAGACCCAGTACTTC	CASSFSGGEETQYF
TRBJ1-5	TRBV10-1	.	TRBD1	TGCGCCAGCAGTGAAACCGACAGGGGAAGGAATCAGCCCCAGCATTTT	CASSETDRGRNQPQHF
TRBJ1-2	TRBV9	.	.	TGTGCCAGCAGCACAACCCTGACAGGACGGTATGGCTACACCTTC	CASSTTLTGRYGYTF
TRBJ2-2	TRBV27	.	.	TGTGCCAGCAGTTTAACGGAGACCGGGGAGCTGTTTTTT	CASSLTETGELFF
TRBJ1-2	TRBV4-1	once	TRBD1	TGCGCCAGCAGCACACAGGGGATTAGCTATGGCTACACCTTC	CASSTQGISYGYTF
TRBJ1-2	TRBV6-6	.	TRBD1	TGTGCCAGCAGACGACAGGGAGTGGGGGGCTATGGCTACACCTTC	CASRRQGVGGYGYTF
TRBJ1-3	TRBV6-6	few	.	TGTGCCAGCAGTTACTCCGGGGGTTCGGGAAACACCATATATTTT	CASSYSGGSGNTIYF
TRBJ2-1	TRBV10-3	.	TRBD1	TGTGCCACTGGACAGGGGGTCTCCTACAATGAGCAGTTCTTC	CATGQGVSYNEQFF
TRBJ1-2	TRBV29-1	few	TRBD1	TGCAGCGCTATCCTCGGACAGGGCGGCTACACCTTC	CSAILGQGGYTF
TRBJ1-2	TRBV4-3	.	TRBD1	TGCGCCAGCAGCCAGGGTAGACAGGGATCCAATGGCTACACCTTC	CASSQGRQGSNGYTF
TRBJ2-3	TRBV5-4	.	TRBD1	TGTGCCAGCAGTCGACCCGGGACAGGGGTCACAGATACGCAGTATTTT	CASSRPGTGVTDTQYF